The subject of this entry is one TCR beta chain. The sample originates from a study of cytomegalovirus exposure and HLA in healthy donors. Primers: 60 Vbeta forward and 13 Jbeta reverse. The table came from immunoSEQ multiplex PCR; TCRdb's copy has only in-frame clones and leaves some out. Altogether tens of thousands of clones are present, roughly three fifths being singletons, with the ten largest covering about 3.8%. The CDR3 has 17 residues. V was clipped by 4 bases and J by 1 base; unmatched bases: 8. Per germline, CDR1 SGHKS and CDR2 YYEKEE (reference sequence). Each of the donors was a healthy bone marrow donor.

Material: PBMCs. This TCR was sampled from a man aged 25-40 years in good health and CMV-seronegative. The chain uses TRBV5-5 and TRBJ1-3, with TRBD1 identical over 10 bases. The CDR3 region has the DNA TGTGCCAGCAGCCCGACGGGACAGGGGTATTCTGGAAACACCATATATTTT. Protein sequence: CASSPTGQGYSGNTIYF. Combining the CDR3 with reference TRBV5-5 and TRBJ1-3 gives the whole variable domain DAGVTQSPTHLIKTRGQQVTLRCSPISGHKSVSWYQQVLGQGPQFIFQYYEKEERGRGNFPDRFSARQFPNYSSELNVNALLLGDSALYLCASSPTGQGYSGNTIYFGEGSWLTVV.